This TCR beta chain derives from a study of cytomegalovirus exposure and HLA in healthy donors. Only in-frame clones appear in the TCRdb table, and some are missing; sequencing was by immunoSEQ multiplex PCR. The table includes about 98,000 clones, around nine tenths detected once. Material for sequencing was PBMCs. This TCR was recovered from a woman in her twenties or thirties in good health and CMV-seronegative.

CDR3 DNA: TGTGCCAGCAGCTTGGAGGGCAGGGTAGGGTATGGCTACACCTTC. It is translated as CASSLEGRVGYGYTF. This chain connects TRBV5-4 to TRBJ1-2; D might be TRBD1 (5 bases). This CDR3 spans 15 amino acids. V was cut by 0 bases and J by 5 bases, with 14 bases left in between. From germline, CDR1 is SGHNT and CDR2 YYREEE (reference sequence).